This TCR beta chain comes out of a study of graft-versus-host responses after intestinal transplantation. On the study more broadly: Anti-thymocyte globulin induction, then tacrolimus and steroids for about 3 years, went to all recipients.

Worth noting for this clone: Its antigen is not identified.

Data came from immunoSEQ multiplex PCR; TCRdb stores just in-frame clones and leaves some out. This table holds about 96,000 clones, 80% to 95% found once. This CDR3 region has 19 residues. Germline V gene sequence: CDR1 SGDLS, CDR2 YYNGEE. Losses at the gene ends were 4 bases for V and 5 bases for J; bases not matched to a gene: 17. Sequenced here: unstimulated CD4+ T cells sorted from spleen or lymph node cells, sampled before intestinal transplant. This receptor was identified in a human donor who received an intestinal transplant. The gene calls are TRBV9 and TRBJ2-7, with 14 positions matching TRBD2. CDR3: CASSPNPGLAGVRKNEQYF. The DNA for the CDR3 is TGTGCCAGCAGCCCCAACCCGGGACTAGCGGGAGTACGAAAAAACGAGCAGTACTTC.